The 29 T cell receptor beta chains below come from one sample, sequenced in a study of cytomegalovirus exposure and HLA in healthy donors. With 60 Vbeta and 13 Jbeta primers, the PCR was carried out. Clones were read by immunoSEQ multiplex PCR, and TCRdb kept only the in-frame ones, dropping some. The sample carries approximately 160,000 clones, 80% to 90% recorded once. Sequencing used PBMCs. These TCRs come from a girl under 18 in good health and CMV-seropositive.

The chain recombines TRBV10-3 with TRBJ2-3; D possibly corresponds to TRBD1 (6 bases). The germline V and J ends were trimmed by 0 bases and 7 bases, with 23 bases remaining between them. The CDR3 sequence is 18 residues long. CDR1 and CDR2 (germline): ENHRY, SYGVKD. In DNA, the CDR3 is TGTGCCATCAGTGAGTCCCGGACAGCTCTTGGAACACCACATACGCAGTATTTT. This sequence encodes CAISESRTALGTPHTQYF.

This CDR3 reads CASSQIEKYEQFF. DNA for the CDR3: TGCGCCAGCAGCCAAATAGAAAAGTATGAGCAGTTCTTC. This chain connects TRBV4-1 to TRBJ2-1; D ambiguous. The CDR3 sequence is 13 residues long. Germline CDR1 MGHRA, CDR2 YSYEKL. Between the trimmed V and J ends, which lost 2 bases and 8 bases, there was a span of 10 bases.

The chain carries TRBV9 and TRBJ1-6; 7 bases are shared with TRBD1. Trimming at V came to 1 base and at J to 8 bases, leaving 3 bases not matched to a gene. Germline V CDR1 and CDR2: SGDLS, YYNGEE. The length of the CDR3 is 14 residues. Written as DNA, the CDR3 is TGTGCCAGCAGCGTATCGGGGACAGATTCACCCCTCCACTTT. Translated: CASSVSGTDSPLHF.

The V gene is TRBV9, the J gene TRBJ2-2, with D unresolved. Germline CDR1 SGDLS, CDR2 YYNGEE. The CDR3 is made up of 14 amino acids. Trimming shortened V by 3 bases and J by 3 bases, and 9 bases separated the two germline ends. The CDR3 here is CASSGEQYTGELFF. CDR3 nucleotides: TGTGCCAGCAGCGGAGAACAGTACACCGGGGAGCTGTTTTTT.

The chain couples TRBV4-1 to TRBJ2-3, with 8 bases aligning to TRBD1. Per the germline V gene, CDR1 is MGHRA and CDR2 is YSYEKL. The CDR3 runs 17 residues. J gave up 4 bases and V 6 bases, and 15 bases lay outside the gene matches. CDR3 sequence reads: CASRKEGQASWADTQYF. Here the CDR3 DNA reads TGCGCCAGCAGAAAAGAGGGACAGGCGAGTTGGGCAGATACGCAGTATTTT.

The table lists this clone with a few counts. In nucleotides, the CDR3 is TGTGCCAGCAGCCTTGGACAGGGGCTAATCAATCAGCCCCAGCATTTT. It encodes CASSLGQGLINQPQHF. The chain has TRBV5-6 and TRBJ1-5; TRBD1 matches 9 bases. This CDR3 is built from 16 residues. Germline V gives CDR1 SGHDT, CDR2 YYEEEE. Trimming at V came to 4 bases and at J to 3 bases, leaving 8 bases not matched to a gene.

This chain links TRBV4-1 with TRBJ1-2; D gene unclear. This CDR3 has 13 amino acids. V lost 1 base and J lost 3, with 6 bases in between. Germline assignment: CDR1 MGHRA and CDR2 YSYEKL. CDR3 sequence (DNA): TGCGCCAGCAGCCAAGCGTCAGACTATGGCTACACCTTC. This encodes CASSQASDYGYTF.

The chain carries TRBV15 and TRBJ2-3, with 13 bases matching TRBD2. This CDR3 has 16 residues. V dropped 0 bases and J dropped 6; count of bases not matched to a gene: 3. Germline V gene lookup returns CDR1 LNHNV and CDR2 YYDKDF (reference sequence). CDR3 nucleotides: TGTGCCACCAGCAGAGACACTAGCGGGGGGGAGGATACGCAGTATTTT. This encodes CATSRDTSGGEDTQYF.

The chain has TRBV28 and TRBJ1-6; TRBD1 matches 8 bases. CDR1 is MDHEN and CDR2 is SYDVKM in the germline V gene. Trimming took 6 bases from V and 10 from J; bases not matched to a gene: 8. This CDR3 is 14 amino acids long. The CDR3 DNA is TGTGCCAGCAGGACAGGGGCTGTTTCCTCACCCCTCCACTTT. Translation gives CASRTGAVSSPLHF.

The chain is built from TRBV30 and TRBJ2-2, with 11 bases lining up with TRBD2. Trimming cost V 3 bases and J 4 bases; bases outside gene matches: 4. CDR1 is GTSNPN and CDR2 is SVGIG in the germline V gene (reference sequence). The CDR3 has 15 amino acids. CDR3 DNA sequence: TGTGCCTGGAGGTCTAGCGGGGGGTTCACCGGGGAGCTGTTTTTT. This encodes CAWRSSGGFTGELFF. The full variable domain, its missing parts supplied by reference TRBV30 and TRBJ2-2, is SQTIHQWPATLVQPVGSPLSLECTVEGTSNPNLYWYRQAAGRGLQLLFYSVGIGQISSEVPQNLSASRPQDRQFILSSKKLLLSDSGFYLCAWRSSGGFTGELFFGEGSRLTVL.

This chain connects TRBV5-4 to TRBJ2-3; TRBD2 aligns across 11 bases. The CDR3 loop spans 15 amino acids. The germline CDR1 and CDR2 sequences are SGHNT and YYREEE (reference sequence). V was pared by 6 bases and J by 2 bases, with 5 bases of the junction left unmatched. This chain's CDR3 is CASNLAGGPTDTQYF. CDR3 bases: TGTGCCAGCAATCTAGCGGGGGGCCCCACAGATACGCAGTATTTT.

The chain uses TRBV6-1 and TRBJ2-3; D perhaps matches TRBD2 (6 bases). This CDR3 has 17 residues. Germline CDR1 reads MNHNS; CDR2 reads SASEGT. V was trimmed by 4 bases and J by 3 bases, leaving 20 bases between them. CDR3 bases: TGTGCCAGCAGTGGGATACGGGGGAAGGTAATAACAGATACGCAGTATTTT. It codes for CASSGIRGKVITDTQYF.

The rearrangement links TRBV2 to TRBJ2-4; tentative D call: TRBD1 (6 bases). Germline values: CDR1 SNHLY, CDR2 FYNNEI. The CDR3 extends over 14 amino acids. Trimming stripped 2 bases from V and 4 bases from J, with 9 bases between. As DNA, the CDR3 is TGTGCCAGCAGTGAAAGGCAGGGGAAAAACATTCAGTACTTC. Translation gives CASSERQGKNIQYF.

The V gene is TRBV2, the J gene TRBJ2-7; perhaps TRBD2 as D (7 bases). This CDR3 is 16 amino acids long. CDR1 and CDR2 (germline): SNHLY, FYNNEI. V lost 1 base and J 7 bases, leaving 20 bases between the germline ends. The CDR3 coding sequence is TGTGCCAGCAGTGAAGAGGCGTGGGCGGGGGCAGGGGAGCAGTACTTC. It encodes CASSEEAWAGAGEQYF.

This clone was observed a handful of times. The CDR3 nucleotides are TGTGCTAGTGGTTTGGTTTACCAGGGCATTGAAGCTTTCTTT. Translating it yields CASGLVYQGIEAFF. The chain combines TRBV12-5 with TRBJ1-1; D might be TRBD1 (5 bases). Germline-derived CDR1 and CDR2 are LGHNT and FRNRAP. There are 14 residues in the CDR3. V was clipped by 0 bases and J by 7 bases, with 12 bases between them.

This chain connects TRBV29-1 to TRBJ1-1, with D maybe TRBD1 (6 bases). The CDR3 is 14 residues long. Trimming took off 5 bases at V and 6 bases at J, with 19 bases between the two ends. The germline V gene has CDR1 SQVTM and CDR2 ANQGSEA. The CDR3 DNA follows: TGCAGCGTTTTTATTCAGGGGAGTGGGTCTGAAGCTTTCTTT. Translating gives CSVFIQGSGSEAFF.

V usage is TRBV19 and J usage is TRBJ2-2; a possible D gene is TRBD2 (6 bases). The CDR3 has 15 amino acids. Germline V gives CDR1 LNHDA, CDR2 SQIVND (reference sequence). Trimming removed 5 bases from V and 7 bases from J, with 17 bases in between. CDR3 amino acids: CASSFRGTLSGELFF. The DNA of the CDR3 is TGTGCCAGTAGTTTCCGAGGGACTCTGAGCGGGGAGCTGTTTTTT.

The V and J genes are TRBV2 and TRBJ1-5; D is ambiguous. From germline, CDR1 is SNHLY and CDR2 FYNNEI. V was shortened by 6 bases and J by 2 bases, with 11 bases between the two germline ends. The length of the CDR3 is 14 residues. CDR3 sequence reads: CASSVDIGNQPQHF. DNA for the CDR3: TGTGCCAGCAGCGTAGACATTGGCAATCAGCCCCAGCATTTT.

This clone was counted only a few times. The genes are TRBV5-1 and TRBJ2-3; D perhaps matches TRBD2 (6 bases). The length of the CDR3 is 15 residues. Germline lookup yields CDR1 SGHRS and CDR2 YFSETQ. V gave up 4 bases and J gave up 1 base, with 13 bases separating them. The CDR3 DNA reads as TGCGCCAGCAGCAGAGACGGGGGAGGCACAGATACGCAGTATTTT. Translating gives CASSRDGGGTDTQYF.

The rearrangement links TRBV4-1 to TRBJ2-4; D remains ambiguous. Germline V gene data show CDR1 as MGHRA and CDR2 as YSYEKL. Trimming removed 1 base at V and 0 bases at J, with 7 bases between. This CDR3 region has 15 residues. CDR3 DNA sequence: TGCGCCAGCAGCCAAGGGGCCCTAGCCAAAAACATTCAGTACTTC. This encodes CASSQGALAKNIQYF.

This rearrangement joins TRBV6-1 to TRBJ1-6; a possible D gene is TRBD1 (6 bases). Trimming left V 6 bases short and J 7 bases short, with 10 bases between. The CDR3 sequence is 13 residues long. Germline V CDR1 and CDR2: MNHNS, SASEGT. CDR3 nucleotides: TGTGCCAGCAGAGCAGGGGCCAATTCACCCCTCCACTTT. Its translation is CASRAGANSPLHF.

This clone has a single count. The chain is built from TRBV11-2 and TRBJ1-1; no clear D gene. CDR3 size: 14 residues. The germline V gene has CDR1 SGHAT and CDR2 FQNNGV. Trimming shortened V by 4 bases and J by 0 bases, and 9 bases separated the two germline ends. CDR3 region: CASSSGTMNTEAFF. CDR3 in DNA: TGTGCCAGCAGCTCGGGTACTATGAACACTGAAGCTTTCTTT.

The chain uses TRBV11-2 and TRBJ1-1; weak D call: TRBD1 (5 bases). The CDR3 sequence is 15 residues long. V was pared by 5 bases and J by 5 bases, with 18 bases between. Germline CDR1 and CDR2: SGHAT and FQNNGV. This chain's CDR3 is CASSVNTGGLTEAFF. CDR3 sequence (DNA): TGTGCCAGCAGCGTAAATACGGGGGGGTTGACTGAAGCTTTCTTT.

The rearrangement links TRBV5-1 to TRBJ1-1, with 10 nucleotides matching TRBD1. The V gene end was trimmed by 3 bases and the J gene end by 1 base; junction bases not matched to a gene: 0. The V gene's germline CDR1 is SGHRS and CDR2 YFSETQ. The CDR3 runs 14 residues. CDR3 protein: CASSWDRGNTEAFF. The CDR3 coding sequence is TGCGCCAGCAGCTGGGACAGGGGGAACACTGAAGCTTTCTTT.

The rearrangement links TRBV5-1 to TRBJ1-5; no clear D gene. The V and J ends lost 0 bases and 0 bases respectively, with 7 bases between them. The CDR3 is 15 residues long. From germline, CDR1 is SGHRS and CDR2 YFSETQ. The chain's CDR3 is CASSLGENSNQPQHF. For the CDR3, the DNA is TGCGCCAGCAGCTTGGGAGAAAATAGCAATCAGCCCCAGCATTTT.

The sample holds a few counts of this clone. The chain employs TRBV19 and TRBJ2-5, with a possible D match to TRBD1 (5 bases). Germline CDR1 is LNHDA and CDR2 is SQIVND (reference sequence). The V gene lost 7 bases and the J gene lost 5 bases, with 14 bases spanning the gap. This CDR3 is 13 amino acids long. The CDR3 is CASNLRGGETQYF. The CDR3 nucleotides read TGTGCCAGTAACTTAAGGGGCGGCGAGACCCAGTACTTC.

This chain links TRBV18 with TRBJ2-1, with TRBD2 identical over 8 bases. The V gene end was trimmed by 6 bases and the J gene end by 3 bases; junction bases not matched to a gene: 4. The CDR3 runs 14 residues. Per germline, CDR1 KGHSH and CDR2 LQKENI. Here the CDR3 DNA reads TGTGCCAGCTCTCAGCGGGGGTACTACAATGAGCAGTTCTTC. Its translation: CASSQRGYYNEQFF.

This clone was seen a handful of times. The chain is built from TRBV5-1 and TRBJ2-5, with D maybe TRBD2 (6 bases). This CDR3 spans 15 amino acids. Germline loops: CDR1 SGHRS, CDR2 YFSETQ. With 4 bases removed from V and 5 bases from J, the gap between germline ends came to 18 bases. CDR3 region: CASSTGRGDGETQYF. In DNA form, the CDR3 reads TGCGCCAGCAGCACCGGCCGCGGGGATGGGGAGACCCAGTACTTC.

A note on this clone: In the same sample, other DNA sequences code for this CDR3. The gene calls are TRBV6-5 and TRBJ1-5, with TRBD1 as a possible D gene (6 bases). The CDR3 is 14 amino acids. Trimming removed 6 bases at V and 0 bases at J, with 9 bases between. Looked up from germline, CDR1 is MNHEY and CDR2 is SVGAGI. In DNA form, the CDR3 reads TGTGCCAGCAGGCTGGACAGTAGCAATCAGCCCCAGCATTTT. It encodes CASRLDSSNQPQHF.